This T cell receptor (beta chain) was profiled in a study of cytomegalovirus exposure and HLA in healthy donors. Study-wide findings and caveats: Rarity held for most TCR sequences, but there were some public TCRs that occurred in many donors. Because they were indistinguishable, some V segments, including TRBV6-2 and TRBV6-3, were excluded. Cytomegalovirus-associated TCR beta chains were listed, numbering 150 to 200.

In this sample, this clone turned up a few times. Its antigen is still unknown. Primers included in the PCR were 60 Vbeta and 13 Jbeta primers. Source study methods: In a later analysis, 79 million or so unique TCR beta chains included roughly 11 million shared by two or more donors. Only in-frame clones appear in the TCRdb table, and some are missing; sequencing was by immunoSEQ multiplex PCR. That table furnishes V, J and clone size, whereas the DNA furnished D and trimming. This sample yields 150,000 to 200,000 clones, of which roughly 83% are seen a single time; 1.6% belongs to the top ten. The germline V gene has CDR1 MGHRA and CDR2 YSYEKL. This CDR3 is 17 amino acids long. V gave up 4 bases and J gave up 8 bases; unmatched junction bases: 16.

The sequence came from a woman aged 45 to 65 in good health and CMV-seronegative. V gene TRBV4-1 combines with J gene TRBJ1-4; TRBD1 aligns across 7 bases. The sequencing input was PBMCs. The CDR3 bases are TGCGCCAGCAGCCGAGGACAGGTTTTATTCGTGAAGGAAAAACTGTTTTTT. Protein sequence: CASSRGQVLFVKEKLFF.